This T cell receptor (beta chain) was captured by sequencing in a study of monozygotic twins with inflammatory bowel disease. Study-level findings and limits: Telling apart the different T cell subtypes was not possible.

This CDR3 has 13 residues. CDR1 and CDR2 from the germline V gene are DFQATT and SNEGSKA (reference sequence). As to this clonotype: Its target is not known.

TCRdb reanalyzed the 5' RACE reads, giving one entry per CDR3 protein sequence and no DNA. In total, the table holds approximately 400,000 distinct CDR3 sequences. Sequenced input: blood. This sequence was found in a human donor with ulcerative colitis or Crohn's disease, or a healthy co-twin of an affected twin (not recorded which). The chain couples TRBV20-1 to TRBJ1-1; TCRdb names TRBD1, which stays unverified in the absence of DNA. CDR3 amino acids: CSAVDRVKAEAFF.